A selection of T cell receptor beta chains follows, all from one sample in a study of T cell repertoires in ileal Crohn's disease. Clones were read by immunoSEQ multiplex PCR, and TCRdb kept only the in-frame ones, dropping some. Seen here are around 4,000 clones, around 77% observed once, and the top ten hold 7% to 10%. Material for sequencing was ileal tissue. These receptors were collected from an adult with Crohn's disease. Both conserved end residues are part of each CDR3. The order of the fields is J gene, V gene, clone size, D gene, CDR3 protein, CDR3 DNA. D genes are given only for firm matches. For some rows the clone size is stated as once, few or many, or as a class when expanded; others skip it.

TRBJ2-7	TRBV4-2	-	-	CASSQVGAGEMYEQYF	TGTGCCAGCAGCCAAGTGGGGGCGGGGGAAATGTACGAGCAGTACTTC
TRBJ1-5	TRBV30	-	-	CAWSVDEGQPQHF	TGTGCCTGGAGTGTCGATGAGGGCCAGCCCCAGCATTTT
TRBJ1-1	TRBV28	-	-	CASSLPGLVIGGSEAFF	TGTGCCAGCAGTTTACCAGGCTTAGTAATTGGGGGTTCTGAAGCTTTCTTT
TRBJ2-1	TRBV7-9	-	-	CASSLTYNEQFF	TGTGCCAGCAGCTTAACGTACAATGAGCAGTTCTTC
TRBJ2-7	TRBV4-2	medium-sized	-	CASSQGGSSYEQYF	TGTGCCAGCAGCCAGGGCGGCAGCTCCTACGAGCAGTACTTC
TRBJ1-3	TRBV25-1	-	-	CASSELAGAGNTIYF	TGTGCCAGCAGTGAATTGGCAGGGGCAGGAAACACCATATATTTT
TRBJ1-2	TRBV9	-	TRBD1	CASSVVDRDHGYTF	TGTGCCAGCAGCGTAGTGGACAGGGATCACGGCTACACCTTC
TRBJ2-2	TRBV15	-	-	CATSREIQRNTGELFF	TGTGCCACCAGCAGAGAAATCCAGAGGAACACCGGGGAGCTGTTTTTT
TRBJ1-3	TRBV18	-	-	CASSPLQAGNTIYF	TGTGCCAGCTCACCCCTACAGGCAGGAAACACCATATATTTT
TRBJ2-2	TRBV7-2	-	TRBD2	CASSLGGGNTGELFF	TGTGCCAGCAGCTTAGGCGGGGGAAACACCGGGGAGCTGTTTTTT
TRBJ2-1	TRBV5-1	-	TRBD1	CASSSSYQGARQFF	TGCGCCAGCAGCTCTTCATACCAGGGGGCTAGGCAGTTCTTC
TRBJ1-5	TRBV27	-	TRBD1	CASSITGQGDSNQPQHF	TGTGCCAGCAGTATAACGGGACAGGGGGATAGCAATCAGCCCCAGCATTTT
TRBJ1-2	TRBV18	few	-	CASSEGGDYGYTF	TGTGCCAGCTCAGAAGGGGGAGACTATGGCTACACCTTC
TRBJ1-1	TRBV10-1	few	TRBD1	CASRGTGRKAFF	TGCGCCAGCAGAGGGACAGGGAGAAAAGCTTTCTTT
TRBJ1-1	TRBV25-1	-	TRBD1	CASRGRGQRDTEAFF	TGTGCCAGCAGGGGAAGGGGGCAAAGGGACACTGAAGCTTTCTTT